The clone carrying this T cell receptor (beta chain) was seen a few times. It was RNA transcripts that yielded the amplified TCR beta CDR3 regions. RT-PCR in the first round (using the HTBI primer set) targeted the TCR CDR3. TCRdb processed the multiplex PCR reads anew with MiXCR; each CDR3 protein has one entry. The sample contains hundreds of thousands of distinct CDR3 sequences, 12% to 15% of which appear only once. The V gene lost 8 bases and the J gene lost 5 bases, with 9 bases spanning the gap. The CDR3 length is 11 residues. Germline V gene sequence: CDR1 SEHNR, CDR2 FQNEAQ (reference sequence). The entry originates in a study of T cells in Graves' hyperthyroidism and ophthalmopathy. Uncontrolled infection, other autoimmune disease, pregnancy or lactation excluded patients. For the diagnoses, clinical symptoms, serum thyroxine and TRAb, thyroid ultrasound and orbital computed tomography were used. Each 10 ml fresh peripheral blood draw supplied the PBMCs.

The chain carries TRBV7-9 and TRBJ1-1; no clear D gene. The source is a woman aged 40 to 55 with Graves' hyperthyroidism. Sample: blood. CDR3 DNA sequence: TGTGCCAGCTCGGGGAGGACTGAAGCTTTCTTT. Protein: CASSGRTEAFF.